This T cell receptor (beta chain) was captured by sequencing in a study of identical twins listed by TCRdb under 2016. The study in broad terms: TCR alpha and beta repertoires from monozygotic twins, unrelated adults of various ages and cord blood were deep-sequenced to test whether fetal clonotypes persist. Replicate twin experiments were performed at different times using different library preparation protocols to rule out contamination. The study at large found these results: Invariant T cells such as MAIT and iNKT could partly confound zero-insertion analyses, although diverse VJ usage argued against such confounding for most clonotypes. Because the same donors could not be followed over many years, conclusions were based on cross-sectional statistical analysis. Abundant cord blood beta clonotypes had fewer insertions, young adult naive repertoires showed a similar but weaker trend, and memory repertoires showed no such trend. Compared with coincidental sharing between unrelated individuals, out-of-frame TCR alpha sequences shared between twins had an excess of sequences with low generation probability. In beta out-of-frame sequences, excess twin sharing was weaker, because having fewer shared sequences lowered the signal-to-noise ratio. In monozygotic twins, out-of-frame TCR alpha sharing was systematically underestimated by recombination models, although the models agreed with sharing between unrelated individuals.

Library prep was done by 5' RACE. For sequencing, an Illumina HiSeq 2000 was employed. A universal primer binding site was added through template switching, and the final cDNA carried a unique molecular identifier so that TCR cDNA molecules could be counted accurately. First-strand cDNA for TCR alpha and beta chains was synthesized from specific primers in the conserved constant-segment region. Each cDNA library was double barcoded, with a SMART-Mk sample barcode plus Illumina barcodes, to control for contamination. TruSeq adapter sequences along with Illumina sample barcodes were introduced in two successive PCR steps. Sequencing of the TCR alpha and beta cDNA libraries was done on the Illumina HiSeq platform using custom primers. Per the original workflow: Raw reads were processed with MiGEC to extract unique molecular identifiers, and MiXCR was used to determine CDR3 positions. Recombination models were inferred per individual with the repgenHMM and IGoR tools using an EM algorithm. The tcR package in R was used for shared clonotype analysis, with sharing normalized by the product of cloneset sizes. To study raw recombination free of thymic and clonal selection effects, out-of-frame nonproductive sequences were analyzed. TCRdb reanalyzed the raw reads on its own, using fastp at Q25 for trimming and MiXCR for clone calling, and kept in-frame beta chains. A single entry per CDR3 protein holds the most common genes and DNA from its merged rows. The V and J calls were not made by the authors but by TCRdb's processing. The sample has 1.5 million to 2 million distinct CDR3 sequences on record, roughly 35% of them singletons. The top ten clones comprise over 0.25% of the sample.

As to this clonotype: The specificity of this receptor is unknown. No base quality values were provided; no much bigger clone lies one nucleotide off.

All donors were healthy Caucasians. The CDR3 numbers 15 residues from cysteine through phenylalanine. CDR3 DNA only is kept here, 45 bases in frame from base 1. CDR1 and CDR2, per the germline V gene, are KGHSH and LQKENI. Relative to germline, V is missing 3 bases and J is missing 1 base, with 4 bases of the junction outside any gene match. The sequence joins TRBV18 to TRBJ2-7; 9 central nucleotides agree with TRBD2. Sample: cord blood. This clonotype was sampled from a newborn girl in good health. The CDR3 region: CASSPLTSGSYEQYF. The sequence in DNA is TGTGCCAGCTCACCTCTGACTAGCGGTTCCTACGAGCAGTACTTC.